This TCR beta chain stems from a study of molecular identifiers for immune sequencing clone quantification. Study in general: RNA from 20,000 or 100,000 naive CD8 cells was split five ways in replicates, with four sequenced. Findings of the study overall: Detectable among roughly 920,000 naive cells, according to reports, was Jurkat TCR RNA spiked in from one cell.

There are many counts of this clonotype. Its antigen is unidentified. Bulk TCR libraries were made with methods that had been previously described and with listed TCR primers. TCRdb reprocessed the PCR reads via MiXCR and lists one record per CDR3 protein. There are tens of thousands of distinct CDR3 sequences in the sample; approximately 18% occur only once, and approximately 1.5% lies in the top ten. When naive CD8 T cells were sorted, they were gated as CD8+CD4-CCR7+CD45RA+. Germline V gene lookup returns CDR1 MNHEY and CDR2 SMNVEV (reference sequence). The CDR3 loop spans 16 amino acids. V shed 1 base, J shed 0 bases, and the junction held 3 bases outside the gene matches.

The receptor was derived from a human donor in good health. Some libraries in this study had Jurkat cell RNA spiked in. The chain carries TRBV27 and TRBJ2-3, with 8 bases that match TRBD2. Sequencing input: naive CD8+ T cells from blood, with Jurkat cell RNA spiked in. The subset here: FACS-sorted CD8+CD4-CCR7+CD45RA+ naive T cells. CDR3 amino acids: CASSLLLAESTDTQYF. CDR3 DNA: TGTGCCAGCAGTTTATTACTAGCGGAAAGCACAGATACGCAGTATTTT.